Described below is a single T cell receptor beta chain sequence and its context. Its antigen is unidentified. Method: immunoSEQ multiplex PCR; TCRdb's copy keeps in-frame clones and lacks some. The sample has fewer than 800,000 clones; 92% are singletons. This record belongs to a study of shared clonotypes between healthy human individuals. The study, taken as a whole, reports: Incompleteness in sorted-subset sequencing, despite large depth, was shown by rarefaction.

Selected positively for CCR7 and CD45RO-negative, naive CD8 cells excluded terminally differentiated effector memory CD45RA+ cells. Germline lookup yields CDR1 SEHNR and CDR2 FQNEAQ (reference sequence). V lost 0 bases, J lost 6 bases, and 15 bases lay in between. The CDR3 runs 16 residues. Source material: naive CD8+ T cells sorted from blood. The chain is built from TRBV7-9 and TRBJ2-1, with TRBD1 as a possible D gene (5 bases). This clonotype originated in a young man in good health. The CDR3 loop is CASSLAQGGSLNEQFF. The CDR3, as DNA: TGTGCCAGCAGCTTAGCCCAGGGTGGTTCCCTCAATGAGCAGTTCTTC.